This TCR beta chain was documented in a study of post-analysis software for immune sequencing data. Study information: Disease trajectories encompassed relapsing-remitting, secondary progressive and progressive-relapsing multiple sclerosis. Findings and limits, study-wide: F-measure co-clustering was strong for batch-matched samples. Patients showed TRBV5-6, TRBV5-1 and TRBV20-1 among a few TRBV segments more frequent than in controls. Comparison with controls showed significantly lower normalized Chao1 diversity in multiple sclerosis patients.

In the case of this clonotype: Its antigen is not known.

This CDR3 contains 17 residues. With 1 base clipped from V and 10 bases from J, the junction kept 13 bases outside the gene matches. The germline V gene has CDR1 LGHNA and CDR2 YNFKEQ. cDNA libraries of TCR beta carried unique molecular identifiers. Starting from roughly 1.1 to 9.2 million T cells, the study yielded roughly 0.5 million cDNA molecules. Via MiXCR, TCRdb re-called the PCR reads, giving one row per CDR3 protein. The profile shows 450,000 to 650,000 distinct CDR3 sequences, roughly 46% of them singletons. Sequences were obtained from blood. The TCR originated in a girl between 10 and 17 years old with multiple sclerosis. The J gene is TRBJ2-1, the V gene TRBV4-2; TRBD1 agrees at 10 bases. DNA for the CDR3: TGTGCCAGCAGCCAAGCGGGACAGGGGATCCTAATAGAGGAGCAGTTCTTC. Its translation: CASSQAGQGILIEEQFF.